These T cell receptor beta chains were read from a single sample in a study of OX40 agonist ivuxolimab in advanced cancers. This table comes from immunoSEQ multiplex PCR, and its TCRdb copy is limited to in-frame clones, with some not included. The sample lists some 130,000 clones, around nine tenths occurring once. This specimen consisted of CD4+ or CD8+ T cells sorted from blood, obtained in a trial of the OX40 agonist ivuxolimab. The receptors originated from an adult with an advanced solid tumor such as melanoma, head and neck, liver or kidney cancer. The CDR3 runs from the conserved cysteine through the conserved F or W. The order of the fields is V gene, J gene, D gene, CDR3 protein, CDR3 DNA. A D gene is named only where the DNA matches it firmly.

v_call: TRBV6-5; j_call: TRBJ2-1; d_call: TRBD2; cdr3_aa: CASSYSSGRGHNEQFF; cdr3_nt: TGTGCCAGCAGTTACTCGAGCGGGAGGGGCCACAATGAGCAGTTCTTC
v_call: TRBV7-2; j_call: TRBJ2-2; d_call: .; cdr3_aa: CASSSTAITGELFF; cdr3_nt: TGTGCCAGCAGTTCCACTGCTATCACCGGGGAGCTGTTTTTT
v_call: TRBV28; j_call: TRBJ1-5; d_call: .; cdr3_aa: CASRKGRQPQHF; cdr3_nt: TGTGCCAGCAGGAAGGGGCGGCAGCCCCAGCATTTT
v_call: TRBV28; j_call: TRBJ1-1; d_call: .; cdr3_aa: CASSLITEAFF; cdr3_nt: TGTGCCAGCAGTCTCATCACGGAAGCTTTCTTT
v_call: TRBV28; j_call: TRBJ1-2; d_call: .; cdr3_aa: CAATARVDGYTF; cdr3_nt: TGTGCCGCCACGGCGAGGGTCGACGGCTACACCTTC
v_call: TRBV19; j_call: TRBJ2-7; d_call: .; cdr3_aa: CASSMEGPRTSEQYF; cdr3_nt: TGTGCCAGTAGTATGGAGGGACCCAGAACGTCGGAGCAGTACTTC
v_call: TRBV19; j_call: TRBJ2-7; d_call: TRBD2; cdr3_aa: CASSIPRGGSSYEQYF; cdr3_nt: TGTGCCAGTAGTATTCCCCGGGGCGGGAGTTCCTACGAGCAGTACTTC
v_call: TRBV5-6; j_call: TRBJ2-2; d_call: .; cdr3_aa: CASSPDGSTGELFF; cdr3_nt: TGTGCCAGCAGCCCGGACGGAAGCACCGGGGAGCTGTTTTTT
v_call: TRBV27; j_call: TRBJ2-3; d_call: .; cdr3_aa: CASSPYASDTQYF; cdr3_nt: TGTGCCAGCAGTCCGTACGCCTCAGATACGCAGTATTTT
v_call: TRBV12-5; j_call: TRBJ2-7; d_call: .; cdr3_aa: CASGLSPGHFYEQYF; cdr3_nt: TGTGCTAGTGGTTTGTCACCGGGACACTTCTACGAGCAGTACTTC
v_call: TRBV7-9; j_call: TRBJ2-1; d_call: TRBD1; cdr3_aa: CASSSIRGQSSYNEQFF; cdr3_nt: TGTGCCAGCAGCTCAATAAGGGGGCAGAGCTCCTACAATGAGCAGTTCTTC
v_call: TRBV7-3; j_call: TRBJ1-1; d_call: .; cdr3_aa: CASSPVGTEAFF; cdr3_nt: TGTGCCAGCAGTCCGGTTGGCACTGAAGCTTTCTTT
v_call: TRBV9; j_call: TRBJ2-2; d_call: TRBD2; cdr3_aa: CASSARVAGANTGELFF; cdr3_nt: TGTGCCAGCAGCGCGAGAGTAGCGGGAGCGAACACCGGGGAGCTGTTTTTT
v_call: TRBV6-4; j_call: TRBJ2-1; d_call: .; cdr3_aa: CASSETASSYNEQFF; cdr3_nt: TGTGCCAGCAGTGAAACAGCCTCGTCCTACAATGAGCAGTTCTTC